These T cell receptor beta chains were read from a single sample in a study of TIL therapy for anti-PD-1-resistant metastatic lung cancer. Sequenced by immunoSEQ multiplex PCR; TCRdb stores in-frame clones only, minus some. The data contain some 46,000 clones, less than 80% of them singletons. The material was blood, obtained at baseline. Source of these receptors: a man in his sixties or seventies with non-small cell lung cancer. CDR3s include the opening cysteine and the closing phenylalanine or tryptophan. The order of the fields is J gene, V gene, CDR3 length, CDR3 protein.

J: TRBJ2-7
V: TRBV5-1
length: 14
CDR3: CASSLTGPTYEQYF

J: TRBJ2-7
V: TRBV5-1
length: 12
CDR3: CASSLTGGEQYF

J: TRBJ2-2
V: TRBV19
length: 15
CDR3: CASTPGQIYTGELFF

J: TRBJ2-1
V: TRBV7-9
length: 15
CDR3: CASSLGTSGRDEQFF

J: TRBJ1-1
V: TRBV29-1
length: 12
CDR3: CSHKRGGTEAFF

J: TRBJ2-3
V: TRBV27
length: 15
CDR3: CASSDSGASTDTQYF

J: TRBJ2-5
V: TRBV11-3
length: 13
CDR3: CASSLRIGETQYF

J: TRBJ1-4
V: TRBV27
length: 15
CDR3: CASSLSRVANEKLFF

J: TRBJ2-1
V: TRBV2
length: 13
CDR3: CASSVVRDNEQFF

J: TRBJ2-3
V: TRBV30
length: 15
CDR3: CAWSVTPTSTDTQYF

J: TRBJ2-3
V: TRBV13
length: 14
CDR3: CASSLGTPTNPQYF

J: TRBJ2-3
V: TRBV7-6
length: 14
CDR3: CASSVTHRLDTQYF

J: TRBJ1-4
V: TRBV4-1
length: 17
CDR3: CASSQPTQLRVNRKLFF

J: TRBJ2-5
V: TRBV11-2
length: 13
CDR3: CASSFTAGETQYF

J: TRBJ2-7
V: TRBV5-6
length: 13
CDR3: CASSPGQNYEQYF

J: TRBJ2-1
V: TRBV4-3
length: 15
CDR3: CASSQDRRGNNEQFF

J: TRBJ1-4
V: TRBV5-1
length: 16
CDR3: CASSLAPGQGGEKLFF

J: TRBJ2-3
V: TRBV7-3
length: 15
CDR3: CASSLNGRAMDTQYF

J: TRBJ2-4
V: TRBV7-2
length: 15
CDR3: CASSLVDRGGGIQYF

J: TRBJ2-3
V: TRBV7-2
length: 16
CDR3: CASSLVGLAGVDTQYF

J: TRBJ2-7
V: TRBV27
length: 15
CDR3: CASSSTLADPYEQYF

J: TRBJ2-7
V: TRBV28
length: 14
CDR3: CASSQLAGRGEQYF

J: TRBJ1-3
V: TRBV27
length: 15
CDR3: CASSLLGTSGNTIYF

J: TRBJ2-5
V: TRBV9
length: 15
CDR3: CASSEGTANQETQYF

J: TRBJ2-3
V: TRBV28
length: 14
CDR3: CASKPSGRSDTQYF

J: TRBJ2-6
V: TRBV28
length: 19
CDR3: CASSLIGLAGGSGANVLTF

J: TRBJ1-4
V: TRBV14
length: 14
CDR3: CASSQGLTGEKLFF

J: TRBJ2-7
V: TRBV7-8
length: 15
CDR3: CASSLGETGDYEQYF

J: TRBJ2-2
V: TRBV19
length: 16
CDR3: CASSMAWDSVPGELFF

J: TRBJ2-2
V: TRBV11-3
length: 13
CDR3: CASSSDHTGELFF

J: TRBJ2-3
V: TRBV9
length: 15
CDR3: CASSVETGLTDTQYF

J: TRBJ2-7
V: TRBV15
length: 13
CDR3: CATSRGSKYEQYF

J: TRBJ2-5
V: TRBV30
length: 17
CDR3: CAWSVGGLAGDTETQYF

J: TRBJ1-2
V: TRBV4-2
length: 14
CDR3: CASSQEGGEYGYTF

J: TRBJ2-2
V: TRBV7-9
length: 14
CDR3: CASKAHEAAGELFF

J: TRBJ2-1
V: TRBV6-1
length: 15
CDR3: CASSSRVLGYNEQFF

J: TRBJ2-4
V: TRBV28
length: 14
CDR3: CASSLFGSRDIQYF

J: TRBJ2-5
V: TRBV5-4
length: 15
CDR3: CASSPGQGPQETQYF

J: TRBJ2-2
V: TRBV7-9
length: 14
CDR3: CASRGAANTGELFF

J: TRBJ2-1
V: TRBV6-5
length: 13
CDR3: CASSRSGTNEQFF

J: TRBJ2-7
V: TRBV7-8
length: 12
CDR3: CASSSFQTEQYF